Each of the 23 T cell receptor beta chains below was sequenced from the same sample in a study of cytomegalovirus exposure and HLA in healthy donors. The PCR made use of 60 Vbeta and 13 Jbeta primers. Some clones are missing from TCRdb's copy, which holds only in-frame ones; the method was immunoSEQ multiplex PCR. The sample has some 150,000 clones, about 71% seen once; the top ten hold roughly 3%. The sequencing input was PBMCs. The receptors originated from a woman aged 30 to 39 in good health and CMV-seronegative.

The chain has TRBV28 and TRBJ1-5; perhaps TRBD1 as D (6 bases). Germline V lookup: CDR1 MDHEN, CDR2 SYDVKM. This CDR3 is built from 14 residues. Trimming stripped 7 bases from V and 4 bases from J, with 14 bases between. The CDR3 sequence: CASTKSRGNQPQHF. The CDR3 nucleotides are TGTGCCAGCACCAAAAGTAGGGGGAATCAGCCCCAGCATTTT.

This sequence joins TRBV5-6 and TRBJ1-4, with D hard to call. The CDR3 loop spans 14 amino acids. Trimming stripped 5 bases from V and 2 bases from J, with 10 bases between. Germline V gives CDR1 SGHDT, CDR2 YYEEEE. The CDR3 loop reads CASSSAGTNEKLFF. Here the CDR3 DNA reads TGTGCCAGCAGTTCCGCGGGCACTAATGAAAAACTGTTTTTT.

V is TRBV4-1 and J is TRBJ1-4; the D gene is possibly TRBD1 (5 bases). CDR1 and CDR2 from the germline V gene are MGHRA and YSYEKL. V was trimmed by 0 bases and J by 14 bases, leaving 13 bases between them. CDR3 length equals 13 residues. The CDR3 nucleotides read TGCGCCAGCAGCCAAGATACGGGGGATTATCTGTTTTTT. It encodes CASSQDTGDYLFF.

The CDR3: CASSEQGQGGNQPQHF. In nucleotides, the CDR3 is TGTGCCAGCAGTGAACAAGGCCAGGGGGGCAATCAGCCCCAGCATTTT. V gene TRBV25-1 combines with J gene TRBJ1-5; 7 bases fit TRBD1. This CDR3 contains 16 residues. Germline V gene sequence: CDR1 MGHDK, CDR2 SYGVNS. V dropped 2 bases and J dropped 2; count of bases not matched to a gene: 6.

This chain uses TRBV30 with TRBJ1-6; TRBD1 is a possible D gene (6 bases). Germline V gene lookup returns CDR1 GTSNPN and CDR2 SVGIG (reference sequence). There are 16 residues in the CDR3. V lost 4 bases and J lost 4, with 17 bases in between. CDR3 sequence reads: CAWTTGTLKYNSPLHF. The CDR3 nucleotides are TGTGCCTGGACCACAGGGACGTTGAAGTATAATTCACCCCTCCACTTT.

This chain joins TRBV6-5 and TRBJ2-2, with D perhaps TRBD1 (6 bases). This CDR3 is built from 15 residues. The germline CDR1 and CDR2 sequences are MNHEY and SVGAGI. The V end lost 2 bases, the J end lost 6 bases, and 13 bases lay between the germline ends. Here the CDR3 reads CASSYGIGGAGELFF. Here the CDR3 DNA reads TGTGCCAGCAGTTACGGGATAGGGGGTGCCGGGGAGCTGTTTTTT.

This chain connects TRBV11-1 to TRBJ2-1; D might be TRBD1 (6 bases). This CDR3 has 15 amino acids. The germline gives CDR1 SGHAT, CDR2 FQDESV (reference sequence). Between the trimmed V and J ends, which lost 2 bases and 4 bases, there was a span of 12 bases. CDR3 sequence reads: CASSLPGDPYNEQFF. The DNA for the CDR3 is TGTGCCAGCAGCTTACCAGGGGACCCTTACAATGAGCAGTTCTTC.

This chain connects TRBV7-8 to TRBJ1-5; TRBD1 agrees at 10 bases. The CDR3 spans 16 residues. J was trimmed by 5 bases and V by 2 bases; bases with no gene match: 6. The germline V gene encodes CDR1 SGHVS and CDR2 FQNEAQ. The CDR3 loop is CASSLRDRGFYQPQHF. The CDR3 DNA sequence: TGTGCCAGCAGCTTAAGGGACAGGGGATTTTATCAGCCCCAGCATTTT.

J is TRBJ1-4 and V is TRBV11-2; 9 nucleotides agree with TRBD1. CDR3 length: 16 residues. The germline gives CDR1 SGHAT, CDR2 FQNNGV. Trimming removed 3 bases from V and 6 bases from J; junction bases left unmatched: 8. The CDR3 nucleotides are TGTGCCAGCAGCTTCGTAACAGGGGGCGCCGATGAAAAACTGTTTTTT. Protein: CASSFVTGGADEKLFF.

This chain uses TRBV7-6 with TRBJ2-3; D is uncertain. Germline-derived CDR1 and CDR2 are SGHVS and FNYEAQ. There are 15 residues in the CDR3. Trimming took off 1 base at V and 2 bases at J, with 10 bases between the two ends. The CDR3 is CASSLGVSYTDTQYF. DNA for the CDR3: TGTGCCAGCAGCTTAGGCGTTAGCTACACAGATACGCAGTATTTT.

The J gene is TRBJ2-1, the V gene TRBV6-4; TRBD2 matches at 10 bases. The V gene end was trimmed by 2 bases and the J gene end by 5 bases; junction bases not matched to a gene: 3. The CDR3 consists of 15 residues. From germline, CDR1 is MRHNA and CDR2 SNTAGT. The CDR3 sequence is CASSDLAGAHNEQFF. The CDR3 nucleotides are TGTGCCAGCAGTGACCTAGCGGGGGCTCACAATGAGCAGTTCTTC.

The sample holds a few counts of this clone. The V gene is TRBV30, the J gene TRBJ2-7; 7 bases fit TRBD2. The CDR3 is 15 amino acids. CDR1 GTSNPN and CDR2 SVGIG come from the germline V gene (reference sequence). The trim removed 1 base at V and 6 bases at J, leaving 12 bases unmatched. CDR3: CAWSGGGGVSSEQYF. In DNA, the CDR3 is TGTGCCTGGAGTGGGGGGGGAGGGGTCTCGTCCGAGCAGTACTTC.

This chain joins TRBV29-1 and TRBJ2-2; possibly TRBD1 for D (6 bases). Germline CDR1 reads SQVTM; CDR2 reads ANQGSEA. V lost 2 bases to trimming and J lost 5 bases, with 12 bases between them. The CDR3 extends over 14 amino acids. CDR3 in DNA: TGCAGCGTTGAAATCAGGGGATGGACCGGGGAGCTGTTTTTT. As protein: CSVEIRGWTGELFF.

This clone turned up a few times. The chain employs TRBV27 and TRBJ2-1; 10 bases match TRBD1. The CDR3 has 15 amino acids. Per the germline V gene, CDR1 is MNHEY and CDR2 is SMNVEV (reference sequence). V shed 3 bases and J 10 bases; nucleotides not matched to a gene: 9. The CDR3 coding sequence is TGTGCCAGCAGTTTTTCCGGGACAGGGGCGGGGGAGCAGTTCTTC. It translates to CASSFSGTGAGEQFF.

The chain links TRBV28 to TRBJ2-1; TRBD1 aligns across 12 bases. Germline assignment: CDR1 MDHEN and CDR2 SYDVKM. J gave up 5 bases and V 5 bases, and 7 bases lay outside the gene matches. This CDR3 has 16 amino acids. CDR3 DNA: TGTGCCAGCAGTCCACCGGGACAGGGGGCCAACAATGAGCAGTTCTTC. Its translation: CASSPPGQGANNEQFF.

CDR3 DNA sequence: TGTGCCAGCAGCTTAGTGGGACTAGCGGAAATCTCGATTGAGCAGTTCTTC. It yields the protein CASSLVGLAEISIEQFF. V gene TRBV11-3 combines with J gene TRBJ2-1, with 11 bases identical to TRBD2. The CDR3 runs 17 residues. The trim removed 1 base at V and 9 bases at J, leaving 11 bases unmatched. Germline V lookup: CDR1 SGHNT, CDR2 YENEEA.

The chain links TRBV2 to TRBJ2-5; D possibly corresponds to TRBD1 (5 bases). The CDR3 runs 14 residues. The V end was cut by 3 bases, the J end by 2 bases, with 10 bases between. Germline CDR1 reads SNHLY; CDR2 reads FYNNEI. Written as DNA, the CDR3 is TGTGCCAGCAGTGAGTTCCAGGGTCAAGAGACCCAGTACTTC. Protein product: CASSEFQGQETQYF.

This chain links TRBV5-1 with TRBJ2-3; D is possibly TRBD2 (6 bases). V was clipped by 5 bases and J by 0 bases, with 10 bases between them. Germline assignment: CDR1 SGHRS and CDR2 YFSETQ. This CDR3 comprises 14 residues. CDR3 in amino acids: CASRGLSSTDTQYF. CDR3 sequence (DNA): TGCGCCAGCAGGGGACTGTCTAGCACAGATACGCAGTATTTT.

The V and J genes are TRBV4-2 and TRBJ2-5, with D maybe TRBD1 (5 bases). Trimming removed 1 base from V and 3 bases from J, with 12 bases in between. This CDR3 has 15 amino acids. The germline gives CDR1 LGHNA, CDR2 YNFKEQ. Written as DNA, the CDR3 is TGTGCCAGCAGCCAAGTTTCACAGGCGGAAGAGACCCAGTACTTC. Amino acids: CASSQVSQAEETQYF.

V is TRBV29-1 and J is TRBJ2-5; D may be TRBD1 (6 bases). CDR3 length: 12 amino acids. CDR1 is SQVTM and CDR2 is ANQGSEA in the germline V gene. The ends were cut back, 4 bases at V and 5 bases at J, with 11 bases in the middle. The CDR3, as DNA: TGCAGCGTTGTAGGGGGTGGGGAGACCCAGTACTTC. It codes for CSVVGGGETQYF. The full variable domain, rest sourced from reference TRBV29-1 and TRBJ2-5, is SAVISQKPSRDICQRGTSLTIQCQVDSQVTMMFWYRQQPGQSLTLIATANQGSEATYESGFVIDKFPISRPNLTFSTLTVSNMSPEDSSIYLCSVVGGGETQYFGPGTRLLVL.

The chain carries TRBV2 and TRBJ1-1, with a tentative D call TRBD1 (6 bases). Trimming cost V 9 bases and J 1 base, with 9 bases left between them. Germline lookup yields CDR1 SNHLY and CDR2 FYNNEI. The CDR3 extends over 12 amino acids. The CDR3 DNA sequence: TGTGCCAGTTGGGGACAGAACACTGAAGCTTTCTTT. Amino acids: CASWGQNTEAFF. The full variable domain, rest sourced from reference TRBV2 and TRBJ1-1, is EPEVTQTPSHQVTQMGQEVILRCVPISNHLYFYWYRQILGQKVEFLVSFYNNEISEKSEIFDDQFSVERPDGSNFTLKIRSTKLEDSAMYFCASWGQNTEAFFGQGTRLTVV.

This chain joins TRBV7-2 and TRBJ1-5; D unclear. The V end lost 6 bases, the J end lost 2 bases, and 17 bases lay between the germline ends. Germline V gives CDR1 SGHTA, CDR2 FQGNSA. This CDR3 region has 16 residues. Here the CDR3 reads CASSQRLTAGNQPQHF. CDR3 bases: TGTGCCAGCAGTCAAAGACTTACCGCCGGCAATCAGCCCCAGCATTTT. Using reference TRBV7-2 and TRBJ1-5 for the parts outside the CDR3, the full variable domain is GAGVSQSPSNKVTEKGKDVELRCDPISGHTALYWYRQSLGQGLEFLIYFQGNSAPDKSGLPSDRFSAERTGGSVSTLTIQRTQQEDSAVYLCASSQRLTAGNQPQHFGDGTRLSIL.

This clone came up a few times. This chain uses TRBV7-9 with TRBJ2-7, with TRBD1 matching over 8 bases. Trimming cost V 4 bases and J 1 base; bases outside gene matches: 9. The CDR3 contains 16 residues. Germline CDR1 SEHNR, CDR2 FQNEAQ (reference sequence). The CDR3 sequence: CASSSLRTGSSYEQYF. The CDR3 nucleotides read TGTGCCAGCAGCTCCCTCCGGACAGGGTCTTCCTACGAGCAGTACTTC.